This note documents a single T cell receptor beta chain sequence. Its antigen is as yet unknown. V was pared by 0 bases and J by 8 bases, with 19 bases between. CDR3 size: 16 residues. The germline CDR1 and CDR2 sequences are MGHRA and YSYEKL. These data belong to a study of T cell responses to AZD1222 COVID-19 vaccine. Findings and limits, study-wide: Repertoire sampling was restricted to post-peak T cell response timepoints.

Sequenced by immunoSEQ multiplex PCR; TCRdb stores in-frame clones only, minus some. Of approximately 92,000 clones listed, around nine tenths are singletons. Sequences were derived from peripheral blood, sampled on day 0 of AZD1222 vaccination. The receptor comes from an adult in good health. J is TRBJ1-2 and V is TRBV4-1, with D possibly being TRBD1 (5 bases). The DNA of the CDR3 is TGCGCCAGCAGCCAAGAGAGGAGGGACCGGGGATTGGGCTACACCTTC. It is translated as CASSQERRDRGLGYTF.